A single sample is the source of the 13 T cell receptor beta chains below, sequenced in a study of blood T cell repertoires in COVID-19. This table comes from immunoSEQ multiplex PCR, and its TCRdb copy is limited to in-frame clones, with some not included. The sample includes hundreds of thousands of clones, around 80% seen only once; the top ten take 3.5% to 4.5%. Sequencing used PBMCs or T cells enriched from blood (not recorded which). Source of these receptors: a man aged 25 to 40 with acute COVID-19.

In this sample, this clone turned up once. The chain has TRBV20-1 and TRBJ1-5, with 9 bases fitting TRBD1. Looked up from germline, CDR1 is DFQATT and CDR2 is SNEGSKA (reference sequence). V gave up 3 bases and J gave up 15 bases; unmatched junction bases: 9. CDR3 length equals 12 residues. CDR3 in amino acids: CSASQGTGSRHF. The DNA for the CDR3 is TGCAGTGCTAGTCAGGGGACAGGGTCACGGCATTTT.

The chain employs TRBV5-4 and TRBJ1-6, with 8 bases lining up with TRBD1. CDR1 and CDR2 from the germline V gene are SGHNT and YYREEE (reference sequence). V lost 5 bases and J lost 0; bases outside the gene matches: 4. The CDR3 sequence is 16 residues long. The CDR3 protein is CASRSTGGSYNSPLHF. Written as DNA, the CDR3 is TGTGCCAGCAGGTCTACAGGGGGCTCCTATAATTCACCCCTCCACTTT.

The chain links TRBV28 to TRBJ1-1, with TRBD1 as a possible D gene (5 bases). The germline V gene encodes CDR1 MDHEN and CDR2 SYDVKM. Trimming took 6 bases from V and 3 from J, leaving 8 bases between them. CDR3 length: 12 amino acids. In DNA, the CDR3 is TGTGCCAGCAGCCCAGGGTACACTGAAGCTTTCTTT. Translation: CASSPGYTEAFF.

CDR3 nucleotide sequence: TGTGCCAGCTGGGTACAGGGCGACACTGAAGCTTTCTTT. It specifies CASWVQGDTEAFF. The chain has TRBV28 and TRBJ1-1, with a weak D call TRBD1 (6 bases). Trimming shortened V by 8 bases and J by 3 bases, and 13 bases separated the two germline ends. The CDR3 is 13 residues long. The germline gives CDR1 MDHEN, CDR2 SYDVKM. Full variable domain (remainder filled in from reference TRBV28 and TRBJ1-1): DVKVTQSSRYLVKRTGEKVFLECVQDMDHENMFWYRQDPGLGLRLIYFSYDVKMKEKGDIPEGYSVSREKKERFSLILESASTNQTSMYLCASWVQGDTEAFFGQGTRLTVV.

To note about this clone: At the DNA level, this CDR3 is encoded by other sequences in the same sample as well. The chain links TRBV5-1 to TRBJ2-2; D not resolved. Per the germline V gene, CDR1 is SGHRS and CDR2 is YFSETQ. V shed 0 bases and J shed 5 bases, with 5 bases lying between them. The CDR3 covers 13 residues. The CDR3 bases are TGCGCCAGCAGCTTGGCGGGTACCGGGGAGCTGTTTTTT. This gives the protein CASSLAGTGELFF.

The chain has TRBV5-4 and TRBJ1-2; 7 nucleotides match TRBD1. V gave up 0 bases and J gave up 0 bases; unmatched junction bases: 5. The CDR3 is 16 amino acids. Per germline, CDR1 SGHNT and CDR2 YYREEE (reference sequence). The CDR3 DNA reads as TGTGCCAGCAGCTTGGAAGGACAGGTAGCTAACTATGGCTACACCTTC. This translates into CASSLEGQVANYGYTF.

V and J are TRBV19 and TRBJ1-2, with unresolved D. The V end lost 5 bases, the J end lost 2 bases, and 9 bases lay between the germline ends. The CDR3 runs 13 residues. Germline assignment: CDR1 LNHDA and CDR2 SQIVND (reference sequence). The CDR3 bases are TGTGCCAGTAGTGTAAGGGAGAACTATGGCTACACCTTC. Translation: CASSVRENYGYTF.

J is TRBJ2-3 and V is TRBV6-4, with 10 bases lining up with TRBD2. V trimming: 5 bases; J trimming: 1 base; junction bases outside the gene matches: 3. The CDR3 has 15 residues. The germline gives CDR1 MRHNA, CDR2 SNTAGT. CDR3 nucleotide sequence: TGTGCCAGCAGTCCCGGGACTAGCGGCACAGATACGCAGTATTTT. Residues: CASSPGTSGTDTQYF.

Only a few counts were recorded for this clone. The chain employs TRBV2 and TRBJ2-3; a weak D match, TRBD2 (6 bases). This CDR3 is built from 13 residues. Germline assignment: CDR1 SNHLY and CDR2 FYNNEI. V lost 5 bases, J lost 9 bases, and 15 bases lay in between. The CDR3 DNA sequence: TGTGCCAGCAGTTCCTGGGACTCACCAACGCAGTATTTT. It is translated as CASSSWDSPTQYF.

This clone came up a few times. The J gene is TRBJ2-5, the V gene TRBV5-1; a weak D match, TRBD2 (5 bases). The CDR3 covers 16 residues. The V end was cut by 0 bases, the J end by 6 bases, with 18 bases between. The V gene's germline CDR1 is SGHRS and CDR2 YFSETQ. This CDR3 is CASSLGGSAFGKTQYF. The DNA of the CDR3 is TGCGCCAGCAGCTTGGGCGGGTCGGCTTTCGGGAAGACCCAGTACTTC.

J is TRBJ2-2 and V is TRBV7-3, with D perhaps matching TRBD2 (6 bases). The germline V and J ends were trimmed by 7 bases and 7 bases, with 22 bases remaining between them. The CDR3 runs 16 residues. Germline loops: CDR1 SGHTA, CDR2 FQGTGA. The CDR3 DNA reads TGTGCCAGCACCTCTTCCGGGGGTGGAGGGATCGGGGAGCTGTTTTTT. Translation: CASTSSGGGGIGELFF.

The V and J genes are TRBV27 and TRBJ1-4, with TRBD1 identical over 10 bases. The V gene's germline CDR1 is MNHEY and CDR2 SMNVEV (reference sequence). This CDR3 has 14 residues. The V gene end was trimmed by 5 bases and the J gene end by 7 bases; junction bases not matched to a gene: 4. CDR3 DNA: TGTGCCAGCAGTCCCTGGACAGGGGGTGAAAAACTGTTTTTT. Residues: CASSPWTGGEKLFF.

V and J are TRBV27 and TRBJ1-1; 7 bases agree with TRBD1. V lost 0 bases to trimming and J lost 8 bases; unmatched junction nucleotides: 0. Germline-derived CDR1 and CDR2 are MNHEY and SMNVEV (reference sequence). The CDR3 is 12 amino acids. DNA for the CDR3: TGTGCCAGCAGTTTATCACAGGGGGAAGCTTTCTTT. Translation gives CASSLSQGEAFF.